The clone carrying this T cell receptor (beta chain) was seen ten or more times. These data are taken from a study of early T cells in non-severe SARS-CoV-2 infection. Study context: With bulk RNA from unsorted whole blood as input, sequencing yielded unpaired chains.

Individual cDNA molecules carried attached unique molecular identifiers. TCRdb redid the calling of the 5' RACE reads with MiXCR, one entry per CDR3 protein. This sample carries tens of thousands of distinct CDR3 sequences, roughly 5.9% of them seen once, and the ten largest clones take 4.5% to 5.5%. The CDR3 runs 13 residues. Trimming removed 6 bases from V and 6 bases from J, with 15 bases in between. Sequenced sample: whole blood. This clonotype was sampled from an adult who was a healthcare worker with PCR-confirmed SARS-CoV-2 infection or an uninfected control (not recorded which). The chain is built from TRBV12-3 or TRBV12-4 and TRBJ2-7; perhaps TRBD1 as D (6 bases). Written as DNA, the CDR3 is TGTGCCAGCAGCCTTACAACAGGGAGCGAGCAGTACTTC. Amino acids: CASSLTTGSEQYF.